Listed below are T cell receptor beta chains from one sample, sequenced in a study of early T cells in non-severe SARS-CoV-2 infection. TCRdb redid the calling of the 5' RACE reads with MiXCR, one entry per CDR3 protein. Found here are some 22,000 distinct CDR3 sequences, less than 4.5% of them singletons; the top ten hold over 1.3%. Sequencing used whole blood. Source of these receptors: an adult who was a healthcare worker with PCR-confirmed SARS-CoV-2 infection or an uninfected control (not recorded which). The CDR3 runs from the conserved cysteine through the conserved F or W. The D gene is left open where the match is weak. Rows give clone size only sometimes, using once, few, many, or a class for an expanded clone.

clone size: many; J gene: TRBJ1-5; D gene: NA; V gene: TRBV7-9; CDR3 protein: CASSLDPANQPQHF; CDR3 DNA: TGTGCCAGCAGCCTCGACCCAGCGAATCAGCCCCAGCATTTT
clone size: NA; J gene: TRBJ1-3; D gene: NA; V gene: TRBV7-2; CDR3 protein: CASSLRISGNTIYF; CDR3 DNA: TGTGCCAGCAGCCTCAGGATCTCTGGAAACACCATATATTTT
clone size: few; J gene: TRBJ1-2; D gene: TRBD1; V gene: TRBV6-5; CDR3 protein: CASSYGTGGVGGYTF; CDR3 DNA: TGTGCCAGCAGTTACGGGACAGGGGGCGTCGGCGGCTACACCTTC
clone size: NA; J gene: TRBJ1-1; D gene: NA; V gene: TRBV5-4; CDR3 protein: CASSLKGGTEAFF; CDR3 DNA: TGTGCCAGCAGCTTGAAAGGGGGTACTGAAGCTTTCTTT
clone size: many; J gene: TRBJ1-1; D gene: NA; V gene: TRBV5-8; CDR3 protein: CASSLIWELTPNTEAFF; CDR3 DNA: TGTGCCAGCAGCTTAATTTGGGAGCTAACCCCGAACACTGAAGCTTTCTTT
clone size: once; J gene: TRBJ2-1; D gene: NA; V gene: TRBV20-1; CDR3 protein: CSAGGQLGNEQFF; CDR3 DNA: TGCAGTGCGGGGGGACAGCTGGGGAATGAGCAGTTCTTC
clone size: many; J gene: TRBJ1-1; D gene: NA; V gene: TRBV18; CDR3 protein: CASSSGRLNTEAFF; CDR3 DNA: TGTGCCAGCTCATCCGGACGGCTGAACACTGAAGCTTTCTTT
clone size: many; J gene: TRBJ1-2; D gene: NA; V gene: TRBV20-1; CDR3 protein: CSAQDRPPKYGYTF; CDR3 DNA: TGCAGTGCTCAGGACCGGCCGCCAAAATATGGCTACACCTTC
clone size: NA; J gene: TRBJ2-3; D gene: NA; V gene: TRBV7-6; CDR3 protein: CASSFLGSGSTDTQYF; CDR3 DNA: TGTGCCAGCAGCTTTCTCGGATCGGGCAGCACAGATACGCAGTATTTT
clone size: few; J gene: TRBJ2-7; D gene: NA; V gene: TRBV10-3; CDR3 protein: CAISETYEQYF; CDR3 DNA: TGTGCCATCAGTGAAACCTACGAGCAGTACTTC
clone size: many; J gene: TRBJ2-3; D gene: NA; V gene: TRBV11-3; CDR3 protein: CASSAGGGVTDTQYF; CDR3 DNA: TGTGCCAGCAGCGCGGGCGGGGGCGTAACAGATACGCAGTATTTT
clone size: many; J gene: TRBJ2-3; D gene: NA; V gene: TRBV3-1; CDR3 protein: CASSQLGPQYF; CDR3 DNA: TGTGCCAGCAGCCAACTAGGTCCGCAGTATTTT
clone size: few; J gene: TRBJ2-1; D gene: NA; V gene: TRBV29-1; CDR3 protein: CSVDGSFGRINEQFF; CDR3 DNA: TGCAGCGTTGACGGGTCGTTTGGCAGAATCAATGAGCAGTTCTTC
clone size: many; J gene: TRBJ2-1; D gene: TRBD1; V gene: TRBV11-3; CDR3 protein: CASSVRQGPVGEQFF; CDR3 DNA: TGTGCCAGCTCGGTGAGACAGGGCCCGGTAGGTGAGCAGTTCTTC
clone size: many; J gene: TRBJ1-5; D gene: NA; V gene: TRBV6-5; CDR3 protein: CASSSRGGNQPQHF; CDR3 DNA: TGTGCCAGCAGCTCCAGGGGTGGCAATCAGCCCCAGCATTTT
clone size: many; J gene: TRBJ2-3; D gene: NA; V gene: TRBV10-2; CDR3 protein: CASWDPGDTQYF; CDR3 DNA: TGCGCCAGCTGGGACCCAGGAGATACGCAGTATTTT
clone size: many; J gene: TRBJ1-5; D gene: TRBD1; V gene: TRBV19; CDR3 protein: CASSNRGRPQPQHF; CDR3 DNA: TGTGCCAGTAGCAACAGGGGACGGCCTCAGCCCCAGCATTTT
clone size: many; J gene: TRBJ2-2; D gene: NA; V gene: TRBV18; CDR3 protein: CASSPSASVDTGELFF; CDR3 DNA: TGTGCCAGCTCACCAAGCGCTAGCGTGGACACCGGGGAGCTGTTTTTT
clone size: few; J gene: TRBJ2-5; D gene: NA; V gene: TRBV6-6; CDR3 protein: CASRRQVEKTQYF; CDR3 DNA: TGTGCCAGCAGAAGACAGGTTGAAAAGACCCAGTACTTC
clone size: NA; J gene: TRBJ2-1; D gene: NA; V gene: TRBV29-1; CDR3 protein: CSVDGGRSYNEQFF; CDR3 DNA: TGCAGCGTTGACGGGGGACGGTCGTACAATGAGCAGTTCTTC
clone size: many; J gene: TRBJ2-1; D gene: TRBD1; V gene: TRBV5-1; CDR3 protein: CASSYRDREYNEQFF; CDR3 DNA: TGCGCCAGCAGCTACCGGGACAGGGAGTACAATGAGCAGTTCTTC
clone size: many; J gene: TRBJ1-1; D gene: NA; V gene: TRBV11-2; CDR3 protein: CASSPQSGTAFF; CDR3 DNA: TGTGCCAGCAGCCCCCAGAGCGGGACAGCTTTCTTT
clone size: once; J gene: TRBJ2-3; D gene: TRBD2; V gene: TRBV7-2; CDR3 protein: CASSYLRGVADTQYF; CDR3 DNA: TGTGCCAGCAGCTATTTACGGGGGGTGGCAGATACGCAGTATTTT
clone size: few; J gene: TRBJ2-7; D gene: TRBD2; V gene: TRBV6-2/TRBV6-3; CDR3 protein: CASRLAGGFYEQYF; CDR3 DNA: TGTGCCAGTCGTTTAGCGGGGGGTTTCTACGAGCAGTACTTC
clone size: few; J gene: TRBJ2-7; D gene: TRBD1; V gene: TRBV7-2; CDR3 protein: CASSLAGQGLAHEQYF; CDR3 DNA: TGTGCCAGCAGCTTAGCGGGACAGGGTTTAGCCCACGAGCAGTACTTC
clone size: NA; J gene: TRBJ2-5; D gene: TRBD2; V gene: TRBV12-3/TRBV12-4; CDR3 protein: CASSPLAGGDPQYF; CDR3 DNA: TGTGCCAGCAGCCCACTAGCGGGGGGAGATCCCCAGTACTTC
clone size: many; J gene: TRBJ2-5; D gene: NA; V gene: TRBV12-3/TRBV12-4; CDR3 protein: CASSLGETQYF; CDR3 DNA: TGTGCCAGCAGCCTTGGGGAGACCCAGTACTTC
clone size: many; J gene: TRBJ1-4; D gene: NA; V gene: TRBV6-6; CDR3 protein: CASSQIRGLNEKLFF; CDR3 DNA: TGTGCCAGCAGCCAGATCAGGGGCCTTAATGAAAAACTGTTTTTT
clone size: few; J gene: TRBJ2-1; D gene: TRBD2; V gene: TRBV7-6; CDR3 protein: CASSLGTSGGIDEQFF; CDR3 DNA: TGTGCCAGCAGCTTAGGGACTAGCGGGGGGATCGATGAGCAGTTCTTC
clone size: medium-sized; J gene: TRBJ1-1; D gene: TRBD1; V gene: TRBV7-9; CDR3 protein: CASSQNRGGRTEAFF; CDR3 DNA: TGTGCCAGCAGCCAAAACAGGGGCGGTAGGACTGAAGCTTTCTTT
clone size: many; J gene: TRBJ1-5; D gene: TRBD1; V gene: TRBV2; CDR3 protein: CASSDGGQNNQPQHF; CDR3 DNA: TGTGCCAGCAGTGACGGGGGACAGAACAATCAGCCCCAGCATTTT
clone size: many; J gene: TRBJ2-2; D gene: NA; V gene: TRBV11-3; CDR3 protein: CASSPSSGELFF; CDR3 DNA: TGTGCCAGCAGCCCCTCCTCCGGGGAGCTGTTTTTT
clone size: many; J gene: TRBJ1-1; D gene: NA; V gene: TRBV3-1; CDR3 protein: CASSRGWGEAFF; CDR3 DNA: TGTGCCAGCAGCCGAGGCTGGGGAGAAGCTTTCTTT
clone size: NA; J gene: TRBJ2-7; D gene: NA; V gene: TRBV3-2; CDR3 protein: CASSQEWEEAGTYEQYF; CDR3 DNA: TGTGCCAGCAGCCAAGAATGGGAGGAAGCGGGGACTTACGAGCAGTACTTC
clone size: many; J gene: TRBJ1-1; D gene: NA; V gene: TRBV12-5; CDR3 protein: CASGLVLRVVTEAFF; CDR3 DNA: TGTGCTAGTGGTTTGGTACTCAGGGTAGTCACTGAAGCTTTCTTT
clone size: many; J gene: TRBJ1-6; D gene: NA; V gene: TRBV7-9; CDR3 protein: CASSLSTSWSPLHF; CDR3 DNA: TGTGCCAGCAGCTTATCGACTTCTTGGTCACCCCTCCACTTT
clone size: many; J gene: TRBJ1-5; D gene: TRBD1; V gene: TRBV6-2/TRBV6-3; CDR3 protein: CASSYPTGQGAIGNQPQHF; CDR3 DNA: TGTGCCAGCAGTTACCCGACCGGACAGGGGGCGATAGGCAATCAGCCCCAGCATTTT
clone size: medium-sized; J gene: TRBJ2-7; D gene: TRBD2; V gene: TRBV9; CDR3 protein: CASSPWGGGAKEQYF; CDR3 DNA: TGTGCCAGCAGCCCATGGGGCGGGGGGGCGAAAGAGCAGTACTTC
clone size: many; J gene: TRBJ2-2; D gene: TRBD2; V gene: TRBV6-2/TRBV6-3; CDR3 protein: CASTKRGGQTGELFF; CDR3 DNA: TGTGCCAGCACGAAGCGGGGGGGCCAAACCGGGGAGCTGTTTTTT
clone size: NA; J gene: TRBJ2-5; D gene: TRBD2; V gene: TRBV11-2; CDR3 protein: CASSAGTSVPETQYF; CDR3 DNA: TGTGCCAGCAGCGCCGGGACTAGCGTTCCAGAGACCCAGTACTTC
clone size: many; J gene: TRBJ1-1; D gene: NA; V gene: TRBV20-1; CDR3 protein: CSAVRPRRTEAFF; CDR3 DNA: TGCAGTGCGGTGCGGCCTCGAAGGACTGAAGCTTTCTTT
clone size: many; J gene: TRBJ2-7; D gene: NA; V gene: TRBV14; CDR3 protein: CASSSDRRPYEQYF; CDR3 DNA: TGTGCCAGCAGCTCCGACAGGCGACCCTACGAGCAGTACTTC
clone size: many; J gene: TRBJ2-3; D gene: NA; V gene: TRBV11-2; CDR3 protein: CASSLVWADTQYF; CDR3 DNA: TGTGCCAGCAGCTTAGTTTGGGCAGATACGCAGTATTTT
clone size: many; J gene: TRBJ2-5; D gene: NA; V gene: TRBV18; CDR3 protein: CASSPQLEGTQYF; CDR3 DNA: TGTGCCAGCTCACCACAGCTGGAGGGGACCCAGTACTTC
clone size: many; J gene: TRBJ1-6; D gene: NA; V gene: TRBV6-6; CDR3 protein: CASNPGGAGSLHF; CDR3 DNA: TGTGCCAGCAACCCCGGTGGGGCTGGGTCCCTCCACTTT
clone size: many; J gene: TRBJ2-1; D gene: NA; V gene: TRBV19; CDR3 protein: CASSIGQNSYNEQFF; CDR3 DNA: TGTGCCAGTAGTATAGGGCAGAACTCCTACAATGAGCAGTTCTTC
clone size: few; J gene: TRBJ2-7; D gene: TRBD1; V gene: TRBV30; CDR3 protein: CASHRGTPYEQYF; CDR3 DNA: TGTGCCTCTCACAGGGGGACACCCTACGAGCAGTACTTC
clone size: few; J gene: TRBJ1-1; D gene: NA; V gene: TRBV7-2; CDR3 protein: CASTRSRPGGEAFF; CDR3 DNA: TGTGCCAGCACCCGGAGTCGGCCTGGGGGTGAAGCTTTCTTT
clone size: medium-sized; J gene: TRBJ1-5; D gene: NA; V gene: TRBV19; CDR3 protein: CASSRGAGQPQHF; CDR3 DNA: TGTGCCAGTAGTAGGGGGGCTGGGCAGCCCCAGCATTTT
clone size: many; J gene: TRBJ1-1; D gene: NA; V gene: TRBV11-2; CDR3 protein: CASSQLGAGSNRDTEAFF; CDR3 DNA: TGTGCCAGCAGCCAACTCGGGGCAGGGAGTAATCGGGACACTGAAGCTTTCTTT
clone size: many; J gene: TRBJ2-5; D gene: NA; V gene: TRBV20-1; CDR3 protein: CSARHSPTETQYF; CDR3 DNA: TGCAGTGCTAGACACAGTCCGACCGAGACCCAGTACTTC
clone size: many; J gene: TRBJ2-7; D gene: TRBD1; V gene: TRBV2; CDR3 protein: CASSEGAGTGPYEQYF; CDR3 DNA: TGTGCCAGCAGTGAAGGGGCCGGGACAGGGCCCTACGAGCAGTACTTC